This TCR beta chain was identified during a study of glioma-infiltrating T cells after dendritic cell vaccination. Up to 2 ug genomic DNA was used for TCRB CDR3 amplification. Primers: 60 V beta forward and 13 J beta reverse. Clones were sequenced by immunoSEQ multiplex PCR, and TCRdb holds only the in-frame ones, with some missing. The top ten clones hold approximately 12% of a sample with roughly 100,000 clones, more than 80% of them seen once. Germline V CDR1 and CDR2: SGHTA, FQGNSA. The CDR3 runs to 17 residues. V dropped 7 bases and J dropped 5; count of bases not matched to a gene: 16. The specimen was blood, collected before dendritic cell vaccination. The sequence came from a human donor with glioblastoma. The V and J genes are TRBV7-2 and TRBJ1-2; 10 bases match TRBD1. CDR3: CASIERQGAWWTYGYTF. CDR3 nucleotide sequence: TGTGCCAGCATCGAACGACAGGGGGCTTGGTGGACGTATGGCTACACCTTC.